This T cell receptor beta chain was identified during a study of cytomegalovirus exposure and HLA in healthy donors. Broader study findings: High specificity and sensitivity for cytomegalovirus status were reported for the classifier. CMV antigen specificity was confirmed in vitro for a few CMV-associated chains. Cytomegalovirus-associated status was assigned to some 180 TCR beta chains. There were some public TCRs occurring in many donors, but most TCR sequences were rare.

The CDR3 has 12 residues. Germline CDR1 is LNHNV and CDR2 is YYDKDF (reference sequence). The V end was cut by 1 base, the J end by 4 bases, with 4 bases between. Note on this clone: Antigen unknown.

Clones were sequenced by immunoSEQ multiplex PCR, and TCRdb holds only the in-frame ones, with some missing. The sample holds some 340,000 clones, 75% to 90% seen once. The specimen was PBMCs. This TCR derives from a woman in her 30s in good health and CMV-seropositive. The chain has TRBV15 and TRBJ2-5; D is ambiguous. CDR3 bases: TGTGCCACCAGCAGAGTGGTAGAGACCCAGTACTTC. Protein product: CATSRVVETQYF.